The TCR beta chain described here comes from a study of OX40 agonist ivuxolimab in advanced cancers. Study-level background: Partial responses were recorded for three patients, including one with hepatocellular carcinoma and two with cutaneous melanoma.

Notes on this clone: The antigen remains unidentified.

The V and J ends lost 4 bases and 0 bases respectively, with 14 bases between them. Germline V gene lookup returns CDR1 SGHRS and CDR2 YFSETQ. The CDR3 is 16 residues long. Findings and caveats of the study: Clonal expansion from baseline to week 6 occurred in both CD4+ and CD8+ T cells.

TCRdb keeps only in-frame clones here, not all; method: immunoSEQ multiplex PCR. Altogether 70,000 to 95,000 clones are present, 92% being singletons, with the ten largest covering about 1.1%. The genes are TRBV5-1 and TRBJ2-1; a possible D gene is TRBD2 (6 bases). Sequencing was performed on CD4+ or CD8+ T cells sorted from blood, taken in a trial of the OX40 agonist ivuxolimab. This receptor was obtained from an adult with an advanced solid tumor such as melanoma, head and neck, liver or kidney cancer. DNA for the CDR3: TGCGCCAGCAGCCCAAGTCCGGGAGCCTCCTACAATGAGCAGTTCTTC. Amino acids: CASSPSPGASYNEQFF.